The 11 T cell receptor beta chains presented below share a single source sample, sequenced in a study of shared clonotypes between healthy human individuals. Measured with immunoSEQ multiplex PCR; TCRdb has only the in-frame clones, and not every one. The table includes about 1.5 million clones, about 96% detected once. Specimen: naive CD4+ T cells sorted from blood. Documented subset: CD45RA+ positively selected. These receptors were collected from a man younger than 45 in good health.

The chain is built from TRBV2 and TRBJ2-1; a weak D match, TRBD2 (5 bases). V gave up 6 bases and J gave up 8 bases, with 14 bases separating them. Germline values: CDR1 SNHLY, CDR2 FYNNEI. CDR3 length equals 13 residues. CDR3 coding DNA: TGTGCCAGCAGGTCGGGCTGGACTGATGAGCAGTTCTTC. Encoded protein: CASRSGWTDEQFF.

The chain links TRBV10-3 to TRBJ2-2; 7 nucleotides line up with TRBD2. CDR3 length equals 17 residues. The V segment lost 3 bases and the J segment 1 base; nucleotides outside the gene matches: 8. CDR1 and CDR2 from the germline V gene are ENHRY and SYGVKD. The CDR3 DNA sequence: TGTGCCATCAGTGATCAGAAGACTAGCAGGAACACCGGGGAGCTGTTTTTT. Its protein product is CAISDQKTSRNTGELFF.

As to this clone: This sample also contains other DNA sequences that code for the same CDR3. The gene calls are TRBV5-1 and TRBJ2-3; D is unresolved. There are 14 residues in the CDR3. V shed 2 bases and J shed 0 bases, with 7 bases lying between them. CDR1 and CDR2 from the germline V gene are SGHRS and YFSETQ. As DNA, the CDR3 is TGCGCCAGCAGCTTAGAACGGAGCACAGATACGCAGTATTTT. It encodes CASSLERSTDTQYF. Filled out from reference TRBV5-1 and TRBJ2-3, the complete variable domain reads KAGVTQTPRYLIKTRGQQVTLSCSPISGHRSVSWYQQTPGQGLQFLFEYFSETQRNKGNFPGRFSGRQFSNSRSEMNVSTLELGDSALYLCASSLERSTDTQYFGPGTRLTVL.

V is TRBV28 and J is TRBJ1-5, with D unresolved. The CDR3 totals 15 residues. V gave up 4 bases and J gave up 3 bases, with 13 bases separating them. CDR1 is MDHEN and CDR2 is SYDVKM in the germline V gene. Written as DNA, the CDR3 is TGTGCCAGCAGTTATTCCTCAGGTACCAATCAGCCCCAGCATTTT. Its protein is CASSYSSGTNQPQHF.

This sequence joins TRBV9 and TRBJ2-2; tentatively, D is TRBD2 (6 bases). The germline V and J ends were trimmed by 0 bases and 2 bases, with 11 bases remaining between them. Per the germline V gene, CDR1 is SGDLS and CDR2 is YYNGEE. There are 16 residues in the CDR3. The CDR3: CASSVEWDSNTGELFF. As DNA, the CDR3 is TGTGCCAGCAGCGTAGAATGGGACTCAAACACCGGGGAGCTGTTTTTT. Complete variable domain (other parts from reference TRBV9 and TRBJ2-2): DSGVTQTPKHLITATGQRVTLRCSPRSGDLSVYWYQQSLDQGLQFLIQYYNGEERAKGNILERFSAQQFPDLHSELNLSSLELGDSALYFCASSVEWDSNTGELFFGEGSRLTVL.

The CDR3 sequence: CASSRTGPQGTEAFF. In nucleotides, the CDR3 is TGTGCCAGCTCACGCACGGGGCCACAAGGCACTGAAGCTTTCTTT. V gene TRBV18 combines with J gene TRBJ1-1; tentatively, D is TRBD1 (5 bases). The CDR3 runs to 15 residues. The germline V gene encodes CDR1 KGHSH and CDR2 LQKENI. V was pared by 4 bases and J by 4 bases, with 16 bases between.

V usage is TRBV5-4 and J usage is TRBJ1-2; D call uncertain. The CDR3 runs to 14 residues. V gave up 1 base and J gave up 3 bases, with 10 bases separating them. Germline-derived CDR1 and CDR2 are SGHNT and YYREEE (reference sequence). The CDR3 here is CASSLSAEYYGYTF. The CDR3 DNA reads as TGTGCCAGCAGCTTGTCGGCAGAATACTATGGCTACACCTTC.

The J gene is TRBJ2-5, the V gene TRBV7-3; possibly TRBD1 for D (6 bases). V was pared by 3 bases and J by 3 bases, with 17 bases between. Germline CDR1 is SGHTA and CDR2 is FQGTGA. The CDR3 extends over 16 amino acids. In nucleotides, the CDR3 is TGTGCCAGCAGCTTGGGGAACAGGGTCGGGGAAGAGACCCAGTACTTC. This translates into CASSLGNRVGEETQYF. The variable domain in full, completed from reference TRBV7-3 and TRBJ2-5, reads GAGVSQTPSNKVTEKGKYVELRCDPISGHTALYWYRQSLGQGPEFLIYFQGTGAADDSGLPNDRFFAVRPEGSVSTLKIQRTERGDSAVYLCASSLGNRVGEETQYFGPGTRLLVL.

With respect to this clone: Other DNA sequences within the sample encode an identical CDR3. In DNA, the CDR3 is TGTGCCAGCAGTTTTCTAGCGGGAGATACGCAGTATTTT. This encodes CASSFLAGDTQYF. The chain joins TRBV27 to TRBJ2-3; TRBD2 matches at 8 bases. Germline assignment: CDR1 MNHEY and CDR2 SMNVEV (reference sequence). The ends lost 3 bases at V and 5 bases at J; junction bases unmatched: 1. This CDR3 has 13 amino acids.

The chain employs TRBV5-6 and TRBJ2-5; TRBD1 or TRBD2 may be the D gene (5 bases each). Germline V gene lookup returns CDR1 SGHDT and CDR2 YYEEEE. V was clipped by 4 bases and J by 1 base, with 14 bases between them. CDR3 length: 15 residues. This CDR3 reads CASSQLSGPQETQYF. Here the CDR3 DNA reads TGTGCCAGCAGCCAGCTTTCGGGACCCCAAGAGACCCAGTACTTC.

The chain joins TRBV7-3 to TRBJ2-2, with 12 bases fitting TRBD2. This CDR3 spans 17 amino acids. CDR1 is SGHTA, CDR2 FQGTGA, per germline. With V trimmed by 5 bases and J by 4 bases, 8 bases remained unmatched. The CDR3 DNA sequence: TGTGCCAGCAGCCTCTCAGGACTAGCGGGATTCACCGGGGAGCTGTTTTTT. This gives the protein CASSLSGLAGFTGELFF.